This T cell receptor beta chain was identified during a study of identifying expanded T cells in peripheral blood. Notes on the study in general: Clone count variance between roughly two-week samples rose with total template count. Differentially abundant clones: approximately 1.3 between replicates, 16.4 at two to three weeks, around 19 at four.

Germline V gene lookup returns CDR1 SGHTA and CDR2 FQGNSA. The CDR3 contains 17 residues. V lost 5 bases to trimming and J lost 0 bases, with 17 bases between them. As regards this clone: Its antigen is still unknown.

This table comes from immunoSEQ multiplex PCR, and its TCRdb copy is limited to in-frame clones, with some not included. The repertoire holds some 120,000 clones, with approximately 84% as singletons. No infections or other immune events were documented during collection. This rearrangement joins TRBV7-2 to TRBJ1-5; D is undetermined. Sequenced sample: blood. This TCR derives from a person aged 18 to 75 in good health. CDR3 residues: CASSPHPDGYSNQPQHF. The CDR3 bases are TGTGCCAGCAGCCCCCACCCGGACGGATATAGCAATCAGCCCCAGCATTTT.